Listed below are T cell receptor beta chains from one sample, sequenced in a study of blood T cell repertoires in COVID-19. Profiling relied on immunoSEQ multiplex PCR, and the TCRdb table lists in-frame clones only, not all of them. The data show 25,000 to 35,000 clones, with around 90% seen just once and under 8% held by the top ten. The source material was peripheral blood. The receptor set was obtained from a man in his 60s with COVID-19, enrolled during active disease. Each CDR3 is given without its conserved first and last residue. Only some rows state a clone size, as once, few, many or a class for expanded clones.

TRBJ2-5,TRBV21-1,NA,ASSTSLEGTGGSPLGTQY
TRBJ1-5,TRBV19,NA,ASSDRGGQPQH
TRBJ1-5,TRBV5-6,NA,ASSHGPGQGRQPQH
TRBJ2-3,TRBV14,NA,ASSQNPRTDTQY
TRBJ2-7,TRBV7-8,NA,ASSLEGAGNPYEQY
TRBJ1-5,TRBV11-2,NA,ASSLTGSNQPQH
TRBJ1-1,TRBV9,NA,ASSVNRDRETTEAF
TRBJ2-1,TRBV19,NA,ASSDLLAGGPVVEQF
TRBJ2-3,TRBV29-1,NA,SVGSSGSSDTQY
TRBJ1-4,TRBV19,NA,ASKVEPTNEKLF
TRBJ1-1,TRBV9,NA,ASSAPQGTDTEAF
TRBJ1-1,TRBV27,NA,ASTLIRGGLATEAF
TRBJ2-7,TRBV13,few,ASSVSGLAVSYEQY
TRBJ1-4,TRBV10-1,NA,ASNSGTGDEKLF
TRBJ2-7,TRBV5-1,NA,ASTRTDTYEQY
TRBJ2-1,TRBV7-6,NA,ASSTSGAGNNEQF
TRBJ1-5,TRBV28,NA,ASSISTGGQYSNQPQH
TRBJ2-7,TRBV20-1,few,SASGGQAGDEQY
TRBJ2-5,TRBV5-1,NA,ASSDGLAETQY
TRBJ2-7,TRBV28,NA,ASSLGNTYEQY
TRBJ2-6,TRBV11-3,NA,ASSFSGAAANVLT
TRBJ2-1,TRBV9,NA,ASSVERGSSYNEQF
TRBJ2-1,TRBV9,NA,ASSPIGTSGTEQF
TRBJ2-3,TRBV20-1,NA,SASLPLGSGSPDTQY
TRBJ1-1,TRBV11-2,NA,ASSLAGGITEAF
TRBJ2-7,TRBV11-2,NA,ASSSLTGSSYEQY
TRBJ2-7,TRBV19,NA,ASAPGQGFHEQY
TRBJ1-4,TRBV18,once,ASSSLNRGRPEKLF
TRBJ2-1,TRBV28,once,ASSELAVKSYNEQF
TRBJ2-4,TRBV12-3/TRBV12-4,NA,ASRPSAGNIQY
TRBJ2-2,TRBV28,NA,ASRPGGRAAVELF
TRBJ2-3,TRBV28,NA,ASNVLLAGGQDTQY
TRBJ2-7,TRBV4-1,NA,ASSQDNQASSYEQY
TRBJ2-7,TRBV24-1,NA,ATSDRTGLWY
TRBJ2-5,TRBV5-6,NA,ASSLVSGGDPQETQY
TRBJ1-2,TRBV28,NA,ASRRDRAEVGYT
TRBJ1-5,TRBV27,NA,ASSPRGREVGPQH
TRBJ1-1,TRBV2,NA,ASSDYRDTEAF
TRBJ2-7,TRBV29-1,NA,SVGWGQSYEQY
TRBJ1-4,TRBV5-8,NA,ASSLGDSAISTNEKLF
TRBJ2-1,TRBV7-6,NA,ASSPNLAGENNEQF
TRBJ1-4,TRBV28,NA,ASSSTGTGDEKLF
TRBJ2-3,TRBV4-3,NA,ASSPGLGTSKDTQY
TRBJ2-3,TRBV19,NA,ASSIPPVGVGGTDTQY
TRBJ2-2,TRBV5-4,few,ASSLDGGPNTGELF
TRBJ1-1,TRBV6-5,once,AFARPKSTEAF
TRBJ2-5,TRBV7-2,NA,ASSLDAGGLGETQY
TRBJ1-6,TRBV5-1,NA,ASSSGQGNNSPLH
TRBJ2-1,TRBV9,NA,ASSAAGVHEQF